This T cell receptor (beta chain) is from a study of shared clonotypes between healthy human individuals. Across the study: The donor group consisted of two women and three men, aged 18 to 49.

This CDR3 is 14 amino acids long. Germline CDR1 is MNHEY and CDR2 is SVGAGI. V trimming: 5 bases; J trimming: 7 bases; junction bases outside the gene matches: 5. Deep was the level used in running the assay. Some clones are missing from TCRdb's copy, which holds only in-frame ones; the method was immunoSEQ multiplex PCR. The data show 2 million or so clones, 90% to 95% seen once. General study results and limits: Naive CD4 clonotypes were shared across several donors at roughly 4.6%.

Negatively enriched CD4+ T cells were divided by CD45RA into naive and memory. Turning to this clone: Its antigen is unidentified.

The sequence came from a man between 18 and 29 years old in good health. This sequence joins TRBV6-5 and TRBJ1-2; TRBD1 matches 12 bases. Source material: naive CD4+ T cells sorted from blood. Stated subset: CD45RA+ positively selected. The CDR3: CASSRGDRGPGYTF. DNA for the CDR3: TGTGCCAGCAGTCGAGGGGACAGGGGGCCTGGCTACACCTTC.